This entry features one TCR beta chain sequence. The entry originates in a study of blood T cell repertoires in COVID-19. Study as a whole: The cDNA or gDNA used as material had been derived from T cells, B-cell-depleted T cells, or PBMCs.

TCRdb keeps only in-frame clones here, not all; method: immunoSEQ multiplex PCR. The table records under 250,000 clones, around nine tenths of them present only once. The CDR3 loop spans 16 amino acids. Germline V gives CDR1 SEHNR, CDR2 FQNEAQ (reference sequence). With V trimmed by 1 base and J by 8 bases, 11 bases remained unmatched. The sequencing sample was made of peripheral blood. The TCR originated in a man aged 50 to 60 with COVID-19, enrolled during active disease. The rearrangement links TRBV7-9 to TRBJ2-1; TRBD2 matches 7 bases. The CDR3 region is CASSLGAGVRRDEQFF. DNA for the CDR3: TGTGCCAGCAGCTTAGGGGCGGGAGTACGGAGGGATGAGCAGTTCTTC.